This T cell receptor beta chain derives from a study of blood T cell repertoires in COVID-19. On the study more broadly: T cells, B-cell-depleted T cells, or PBMCs supplied cDNA or gDNA.

Profiled with immunoSEQ multiplex PCR; TCRdb holds only in-frame clones, not every one. The repertoire holds under 300,000 clones, with about 90% as singletons. This CDR3 is 12 amino acids long. The V end lost 6 bases, the J end lost 4 bases, and 9 bases lay between the germline ends. CDR1 and CDR2 from the germline V gene are MNHEY and SVGAGI. Participants were placed into cohorts based on the clinical history they reported. The sequence was obtained from a woman between 35 and 50 years old who had been exposed to COVID-19. The sample taken for sequencing was PBMCs or T cells enriched from blood (not recorded which). This chain joins TRBV6-5 and TRBJ1-2, with D perhaps matching TRBD1 (5 bases). Written as DNA, the CDR3 is TGTGCCAGCAGGGACACGGCCTATGGCTACACCTTC. The encoded protein is CASRDTAYGYTF.